Below, one TCR beta chain is given with its context. CDR1 is SNHLY, CDR2 FYNNEI, per germline. V was trimmed by 6 bases and J by 7 bases, leaving 16 bases between them. The CDR3 sequence is 15 residues long. Each CDR3 protein is one row after TCRdb ran MiXCR on the 5' RACE reads. There are around 74,000 distinct CDR3 sequences in the sample; roughly 15% occur only once, and over 5.5% lies in the top ten. The record originates from a study of spatial heterogeneity in lung cancer. Time point reported: sample taken at primary tumor resection. Sequencing covered unsorted whole RNA taken from tumor, nontumor lung or frozen PBMC. The donors comprised 70 to 85 untreated early-stage non-small cell lung cancer patients.

The rearrangement uses TRBV2 and TRBJ1-6; D is uncertain. This TCR derives from a male donor with early-stage non-small cell lung cancer. Sequenced material: PBMCs, taken at surgery. CDR3 sequence: CASRAQTVGNSPLHF. The CDR3 DNA reads TGTGCCAGCAGAGCCCAAACAGTGGGGAATTCACCCCTCCACTTT.